Below are 21 T cell receptor beta chains sequenced from a single sample in a study of OX40 agonist ivuxolimab in advanced cancers. The repertoire was sequenced with immunoSEQ multiplex PCR; TCRdb's copy has only in-frame clones and lacks some. The sample has almost 50,000 clones; 88% are singletons. The source was CD4+ or CD8+ T cells sorted from blood, collected in a trial of the OX40 agonist ivuxolimab. Every receptor here comes from an adult with an advanced solid tumor such as melanoma, head and neck, liver or kidney cancer.

The gene calls are TRBV6-5 and TRBJ2-7; 7 nucleotides agree with TRBD1. CDR3 length equals 15 residues. Germline assignment: CDR1 MNHEY and CDR2 SVGAGI. Trimming took 2 bases from V and 2 from J; bases not matched to a gene: 6. The CDR3: CASSYGSGQPYEQYF. The CDR3 region has the DNA TGTGCCAGCAGTTACGGATCGGGACAGCCCTACGAGCAGTACTTC.

The rearrangement joins TRBV29-1 to TRBJ1-1, with D maybe TRBD1 (6 bases). Germline-derived CDR1 and CDR2 are SQVTM and ANQGSEA. This CDR3 has 15 residues. V was pared by 7 bases and J by 3 bases, with 21 bases between. The chain's CDR3 is CSATPSTAGDTEAFF. CDR3 nucleotide sequence: TGCAGCGCTACCCCGTCTACAGCAGGGGACACTGAAGCTTTCTTT.

V usage is TRBV28 and J usage is TRBJ2-1, with D perhaps TRBD1 (5 bases). CDR1 is MDHEN and CDR2 is SYDVKM in the germline V gene. V was cut by 10 bases and J by 4 bases, with 8 bases left in between. There are 11 residues in the CDR3. The CDR3 nucleotides are TGTGCCACCACAGGTTACAATGAGCAGTTCTTC. Protein: CATTGYNEQFF.

V and J are TRBV20-1 and TRBJ1-4; D gene ambiguous. This CDR3 contains 11 residues. Trimming took 5 bases from V and 8 from J, leaving 9 bases between them. Germline CDR1 DFQATT, CDR2 SNEGSKA (reference sequence). The CDR3 sequence is CSALFQEKLFF. Written as DNA, the CDR3 is TGCAGTGCTCTATTTCAGGAAAAACTGTTTTTT.

V is TRBV10-3 and J is TRBJ2-7, with a weak D call TRBD1 (5 bases). Germline assignment: CDR1 ENHRY and CDR2 SYGVKD. Trimming left V 6 bases short and J 0 bases short, with 12 bases between. CDR3 length: 14 amino acids. The CDR3 protein is CAIRLTEVSYEQYF. The CDR3 DNA sequence: TGTGCCATCAGACTGACAGAGGTCTCCTACGAGCAGTACTTC.

This rearrangement joins TRBV4-2 to TRBJ2-2, with 11 nucleotides matching TRBD2. J was trimmed by 5 bases and V by 0 bases; bases with no gene match: 2. Germline V lookup: CDR1 LGHNA, CDR2 YNFKEQ. The CDR3 is made up of 16 amino acids. CDR3 in DNA: TGTGCCAGCAGCCAAGAACTAGCGGGGGTAACCGGGGAGCTGTTTTTT. It specifies CASSQELAGVTGELFF.

The CDR3 DNA reads TGCGCCAGTACGGACAGCCTGAGCACAGATACGCAGTATTTT. Its protein is CASTDSLSTDTQYF. The chain recombines TRBV5-1 with TRBJ2-3, with TRBD1 as a possible D gene (6 bases). V lost 8 bases, J lost 0 bases, and 13 bases lay in between. The CDR3 totals 14 residues. Germline values: CDR1 SGHRS, CDR2 YFSETQ.

V usage is TRBV6-5 and J usage is TRBJ2-3, with 7 bases matching TRBD2. J gave up 8 bases and V 0 bases, and 8 bases lay outside the gene matches. CDR1 and CDR2 from the germline V gene are MNHEY and SVGAGI. The CDR3 is made up of 15 amino acids. The CDR3 nucleotides are TGTGCCAGCAGTTACTCGGCGGGGACTATCGGTACGCAGTATTTT. This translates into CASSYSAGTIGTQYF.

J is TRBJ2-1 and V is TRBV25-1, with TRBD2 matching over 9 bases. CDR1 and CDR2 (germline): MGHDK, SYGVNS. Germline trimming cut 7 bases from V and 2 bases from J; bases unmatched to any gene: 9. The CDR3 is 16 amino acids. DNA of the CDR3: TGTGCCAGCACTGGGCTAGCGGGAAGGGCCTACAATGAGCAGTTCTTC. It yields the protein CASTGLAGRAYNEQFF.

The rearrangement uses TRBV6-4 and TRBJ2-4; D unclear. V was trimmed by 8 bases and J by 2 bases, leaving 10 bases between them. The CDR3 runs 13 residues. Germline V CDR1 and CDR2: MRHNA, SNTAGT. CDR3 in amino acids: CASPRWTKNIQYF. CDR3 DNA: TGTGCCAGCCCCCGGTGGACCAAAAACATTCAGTACTTC.

The chain recombines TRBV7-9 with TRBJ1-3; D unresolved. Germline CDR1 reads SEHNR; CDR2 reads FQNEAQ (reference sequence). CDR3 length equals 19 residues. Trimming took off 2 bases at V and 0 bases at J, with 20 bases between the two ends. CDR3 amino acids: CASSLTFDREDYSGNTIYF. Written as DNA, the CDR3 is TGTGCCAGCAGCTTAACGTTTGATCGAGAGGACTACTCTGGAAACACCATATATTTT.

The J gene is TRBJ2-2, the V gene TRBV6-1; 9 nucleotides line up with TRBD2. The trim removed 7 bases at V and 5 bases at J, leaving 5 bases unmatched. CDR1 and CDR2 from the germline V gene are MNHNS and SASEGT. The CDR3 runs 14 residues. The CDR3 reads CASTAGGHTGELFF. The CDR3 DNA is TGTGCCAGCACGGCGGGGGGGCATACCGGGGAGCTGTTTTTT.

V is TRBV27 and J is TRBJ1-4; 7 bases map to TRBD1. The CDR3 runs to 17 residues. In germline, CDR1 is MNHEY, CDR2 SMNVEV (reference sequence). The junction had 15 bases not matched to a gene; V was cut back by 5 bases and J by 6 bases. CDR3 in DNA: TGTGCCAGCAGTCCGCTAGGGCTCGGACAGGTTGATGAAAAACTGTTTTTT. This sequence encodes CASSPLGLGQVDEKLFF.

The chain combines TRBV11-1 with TRBJ2-5; possibly TRBD1 or TRBD2 for D (5 bases each). The CDR3 has 14 residues. Germline assignment: CDR1 SGHAT and CDR2 FQDESV (reference sequence). The V and J ends lost 1 base and 4 bases respectively, with 10 bases between them. In DNA form, the CDR3 reads TGTGCCAGCAGCTTAGACAATGGGGGAGAGACCCAGTACTTC. Amino acids: CASSLDNGGETQYF.

The V and J genes are TRBV5-1 and TRBJ1-2; tentatively, D is TRBD1 (5 bases). There are 10 residues in the CDR3. V was trimmed by 4 bases and J by 13 bases, leaving 11 bases between them. CDR1 and CDR2 from the germline V gene are SGHRS and YFSETQ. Here the CDR3 DNA reads TGCGCCAGCAGCCGGGGCGTGGGCACCTTC. Protein: CASSRGVGTF.

The chain employs TRBV6-1 and TRBJ2-7, with D hard to call. V dropped 3 bases and J dropped 1 base, with 7 bases sitting between them. The CDR3 has 13 amino acids. Germline CDR1 and CDR2: MNHNS and SASEGT. The CDR3 nucleotides are TGTGCCAGCAGTGAGCACGGGTCCTACGAGCAGTACTTC. Its translation: CASSEHGSYEQYF.

The genes are TRBV9 and TRBJ2-1, with D perhaps given as TRBD1 or TRBD2 (6 bases each). The CDR3 sequence is 14 residues long. Germline V CDR1 and CDR2: SGDLS, YYNGEE. V lost 3 bases and J lost 6, with 13 bases in between. The CDR3 sequence is CASSAPGGTNEQFF. The CDR3, as DNA: TGTGCCAGCAGCGCTCCCGGGGGCACCAATGAGCAGTTCTTC.

The chain combines TRBV30 with TRBJ2-2; D is unclear. Germline loops: CDR1 GTSNPN, CDR2 SVGIG (reference sequence). CDR3 length: 12 residues. V was shortened by 8 bases and J by 6 bases, with 13 bases between the two germline ends. CDR3 protein: CAARIGSGELFF. For the CDR3, the DNA is TGTGCCGCCCGGATAGGGTCCGGGGAGCTGTTTTTT.

The chain joins TRBV11-2 to TRBJ2-5; 11 positions match TRBD2. The CDR3 is 16 residues long. The germline V gene encodes CDR1 SGHAT and CDR2 FQNNGV. V was clipped by 0 bases and J by 4 bases; unmatched bases: 4. The CDR3 here is CASSLDRTSGRETQYF. The DNA for the CDR3 is TGTGCCAGCAGCTTAGATCGGACTAGCGGGCGAGAGACCCAGTACTTC.

The chain carries TRBV18 and TRBJ2-5; D remains ambiguous. V shed 1 base and J shed 0 bases, with 6 bases lying between them. Germline CDR1 and CDR2: KGHSH and LQKENI. The CDR3 is 14 residues long. The CDR3 spells CASSPRKNQETQYF. CDR3 sequence (DNA): TGTGCCAGCTCACCACGAAAAAACCAAGAGACCCAGTACTTC.

The rearrangement uses TRBV27 and TRBJ1-1; no clear D gene. This CDR3 spans 16 amino acids. The V gene lost 8 bases and the J gene lost 0 bases, with 19 bases spanning the gap. CDR1 and CDR2 (germline): MNHEY, SMNVEV (reference sequence). CDR3 sequence (DNA): TGTGCCAGCTGTAAAGAAATGAGCCCCATGAACACTGAAGCTTTCTTT. This codes for CASCKEMSPMNTEAFF.